This TCR beta chain was captured by sequencing in a study of a mutant IDH1 vaccine in newly diagnosed glioma. Libraries were prepared by immunoSEQ multiplex PCR; TCRdb keeps only in-frame clonotypes and omits some of them. The repertoire holds tens of thousands of clones, with 81% as singletons. The V and J ends lost 4 bases and 6 bases, in that order; junction bases with no gene match: 6. Germline V gene sequence: CDR1 SGHVS, CDR2 FNYEAQ. The CDR3 consists of 14 residues. Regarding time point: week 23, last vaccination. Vaccination comprised doses that each held 300 ug of mutant IDH1 20-mer peptide, plus topical imiquimod. Concerning this clone itself: The antigen remains unidentified.

The sample here was PBMCs, taken from a glioma patient whose treatment included an IDH1 peptide vaccine. The receptor comes from a woman aged 40 to 55 with glioma. Some clones in this sample may be carry-over from other donors' samples. The rearrangement uses TRBV7-6 and TRBJ1-5; TRBD1 aligns across 7 bases. CDR3 protein: CASSSRGEGQPQHF. The CDR3 coding sequence is TGTGCCAGCAGCTCCAGGGGGGAAGGTCAGCCCCAGCATTTT.